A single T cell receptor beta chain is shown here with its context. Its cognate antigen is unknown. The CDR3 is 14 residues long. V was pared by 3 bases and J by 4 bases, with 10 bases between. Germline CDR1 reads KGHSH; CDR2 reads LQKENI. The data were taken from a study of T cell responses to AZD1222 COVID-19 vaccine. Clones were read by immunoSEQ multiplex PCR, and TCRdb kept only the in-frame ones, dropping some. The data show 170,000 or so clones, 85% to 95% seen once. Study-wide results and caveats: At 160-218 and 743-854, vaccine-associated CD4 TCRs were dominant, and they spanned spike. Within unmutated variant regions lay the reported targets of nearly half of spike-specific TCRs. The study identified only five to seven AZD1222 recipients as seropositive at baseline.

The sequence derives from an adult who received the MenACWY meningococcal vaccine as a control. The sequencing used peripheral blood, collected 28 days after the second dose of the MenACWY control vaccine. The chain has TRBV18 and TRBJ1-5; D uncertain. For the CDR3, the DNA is TGTGCCAGCTCACCTGCTTCGGAAAATCAGCCCCAGCATTTT. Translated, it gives CASSPASENQPQHF.